This entry features one T cell receptor beta chain sequence. The antigen is unknown. The study separated CD4+ cells into CD45RA+ naive and CD45RA-negative memory subsets. The repertoire was sequenced with immunoSEQ multiplex PCR; TCRdb's copy has only in-frame clones and lacks some. The table has a few million clones, about 92% seen once. The CDR3 is made up of 16 amino acids. With 3 bases removed from V and 3 bases from J, the gap between germline ends came to 12 bases. CDR1 and CDR2 (germline): KGHSH, LQKENI. The sample belongs to a study of shared clonotypes between healthy human individuals. Study results and limitations: Sampling used blood alone; tissue repertoires probably differ. Clonotype sharing among donors was expected to depend on sequencing depth. The four-donor shared clonotypes exceeded non-shared clonotypes in generation probability, with non-shared ones scoring lower.

The sequence was collected from a man between 18 and 35 years old in good health. Some clones in this sample may be carry-over from other donors' samples. The chain recombines TRBV18 with TRBJ2-6; D gene unclear. The sample was naive CD4+ T cells from PBMCs. As for subset: CD45RA+ positively selected. In DNA form, the CDR3 reads TGTGCCAGCTCACCTTTCTTCGGAGATGGGGCCAACGTCCTGACTTTC. Protein: CASSPFFGDGANVLTF.